This TCR beta chain is from a study of T cells in Graves' hyperthyroidism and ophthalmopathy (dated by TCRdb to between 2018 and 2021). The study in broad terms: Peripheral blood samples were taken at initial diagnosis, before any treatment was given. To identify distinguishing TCR V-J signatures, a discovery cohort of 100 patients was used, comprising some 45 with Graves' ophthalmopathy and some 60 with stable Graves' hyperthyroidism. Prospective prediction of ophthalmopathy was tested in an independent validation cohort consisting of 18 to 20 hyperthyroidism patients and some 15 patients who later progressed to ophthalmopathy. For training and testing, the approximately 97 patients in the discovery cohort were randomly divided in a 7:3 ratio. The study also compared thyroid tissue and blood T-cell repertoires from about six Graves' hyperthyroidism patients. After blood sampling, hyperthyroidism patients were treated with methimazole at a starting dose of 30 mg daily, and ophthalmopathy patients were treated with high-dose intravenous methylprednisolone. According to the paper, TCR Vbeta CDR3 sequencing was carried out on 135 peripheral blood samples, which came from approximately 41 ophthalmopathy, around 74 hyperthyroidism and about 17 progressor patients. Results the study describes overall, beyond this receptor: Most expanded thyroid clonotypes (frequency above 0.001) were also detected in blood, a finding suggesting that blood repertoires may reflect thyroid immune responses. No statistical method was used to set the sample size in advance, and investigators knew the group allocation. In validation, the model predicted progression to ophthalmopathy with 65% to 71% sensitivity and less than 75% specificity, a median of 6.5 months before onset. Ophthalmopathy was separated from stable hyperthyroidism by a 13 V-J signature model, with approximately 86% sensitivity and 81% to 82% specificity obtained in cross-validation and 80%/75% obtained in testing.

This clonotype occurred many times. The antigen it recognizes is unknown. No base-level quality is on record; no much larger clone is a single base apart. Between the V and J ends, shortened by 5 bases and 0 bases respectively, the junction contains 13 bases. The CDR3 runs 15 amino acids, cysteine and phenylalanine included. The retained sequence is limited to the CDR3, 45 bases, with the frame set at the first base. Amplification of TCR beta CDR3 regions was carried out from RNA transcripts. The first round of RT-PCR for the TCR CDR3 was performed with the HTBI primer set and the Qiagen OneStep RT-PCR kit. A second multiplex PCR round built the libraries, followed by size selection and purification. Sequencing of the libraries was done on an Illumina HiSeq2000 using paired-end 100 bp reads. Processing in the source paper ran as follows. SOAPnuke was used to process the raw data, removing reads that contained adapters or uncalled bases, had a mean Phred below 15, or lacked an exact match to the constant primer or identifier. High-quality paired reads were merged using COPE v1.2.5, and each unique nucleotide sequence was defined as a clonotype. MiTCR v1.1 was used to align the clonotypes against IMGT TRBV, TRBD and TRBJ reference segments. Only V-J combinations with frequency above 0.0001, covering about 99% of repertoires, were analysed. A TCS score was defined as the ratio between F50 (clonal expansion) and ExV (chaos), using BLOSUM62-based TCRdist between CDR3 peptides within each V-J. Welch's t-statistics and random forest reduced some 510 V-J features to 13, which were used in a naive Bayes classifier (R e1071). Using fastp trimming at Q25 and MiXCR clonotype assembly, TCRdb reanalyzed the public sequencing data and kept in-frame beta chains. CDR3 protein duplicates are merged, each entry listing the most common genes and DNA. It is TCRdb's table, rather than the study itself, that gives the V and J calls and clone size. Counted in this sample were a few hundred thousand distinct CDR3 sequences; about 15% of them appeared once. Less than 35% of the sample comes from the top ten.

Stable Graves' hyperthyroidism was defined as no progression to ophthalmopathy during 18 months of follow-up. Hyperthyroidism patients were newly diagnosed, with disease duration under 2 months, and aged 18 to 65 years. Patients with uncontrolled infections, other autoimmune diseases, pregnancy or lactation were excluded. Diagnoses relied on clinical symptoms, serum thyroxine and TRAb, thyroid ultrasound and orbital computed tomography. PBMCs were separated from roughly 10 ml of fresh peripheral blood using Ficoll-Paque density gradient centrifugation. Total RNA was extracted using Trizol reagent, and RNA quality was assessed on an Agilent 2100 Bioanalyzer.

The chain is made from TRBV12-3 or TRBV12-4 and TRBJ1-1, and perhaps TRBD1 as D gene, on 6 matching bases. The source material was blood. The clonotype was recovered from a woman younger than 45 with Graves' hyperthyroidism. The nucleotide sequence reads TGTGCCAGCAGTAAAGGGGGGGGGCTGAACACTGAAGCTTTCTTT. Translated, this is CASSKGGGLNTEAFF.